The clone carrying this T cell receptor beta chain was observed once. Germline V gives CDR1 GTSNPN, CDR2 SVGIG (reference sequence). CDR3 length: 13 amino acids. V was trimmed by 4 bases and J by 4 bases, leaving 13 bases between them. This entry comes from a study of T cells after yellow fever vaccination. TCRdb reprocessed the 5' RACE reads via MiXCR and lists one record per CDR3 protein. The table includes approximately 300,000 distinct CDR3 sequences, roughly 10% detected once. J is TRBJ1-2 and V is TRBV30; D ambiguous. The sequenced sample was CD4+ T cells sorted from PBMCs, obtained 45 days after the yellow fever booster vaccination. The TCR sequence derives from a young man who received the YFV17D yellow fever vaccine. This chain's CDR3 is CAWIPAGGYGYTF. CDR3 in DNA: TGTGCCTGGATCCCGGCGGGCGGCTATGGCTACACCTTC.